A selection of T cell receptor beta chains follows, all from one sample in a study of OX40 agonist ivuxolimab in advanced cancers. Libraries were prepared by immunoSEQ multiplex PCR; TCRdb keeps only in-frame clonotypes and omits some of them. The table records roughly 50,000 clones, 89% of them present only once. Sequenced here: CD4+ or CD8+ T cells sorted from blood, sampled in a trial of the OX40 agonist ivuxolimab. The receptors originated from an adult with an advanced solid tumor such as melanoma, head and neck, liver or kidney cancer. Each CDR3 is given with its conserved first and last residue. A D gene is named only where the DNA matches it firmly. Rows give clone size only sometimes, using once, few, many, or a class for an expanded clone.

clone size: -; J gene: TRBJ2-5; CDR3 length: 15; D gene: TRBD2; V gene: TRBV27; CDR3 DNA: TGTGCCAGCAGTTTCGGCGGGGGGGCCGGGGAGACCCAGTACTTC; CDR3 protein: CASSFGGGAGETQYF
clone size: -; J gene: TRBJ1-1; CDR3 length: 15; D gene: TRBD1; V gene: TRBV25-1; CDR3 DNA: TGTGCCAGCAGATCCGCCAGGGGGATGAACACTGAAGCTTTCTTT; CDR3 protein: CASRSARGMNTEAFF
clone size: -; J gene: TRBJ2-7; CDR3 length: 12; D gene: -; V gene: TRBV5-1; CDR3 DNA: TGCGCCAGCAGCCTGGGGGCGCACGAGCAGTACTTC; CDR3 protein: CASSLGAHEQYF
clone size: -; J gene: TRBJ1-2; CDR3 length: 14; D gene: -; V gene: TRBV6-5; CDR3 DNA: TGTGCCAGCAGTTACTCGCCTTCTAACTATGGCTACACCTTC; CDR3 protein: CASSYSPSNYGYTF
clone size: -; J gene: TRBJ2-7; CDR3 length: 17; D gene: TRBD2; V gene: TRBV9; CDR3 DNA: TGTGCCAGCAGCGCAGGACTAGCGGGGGGCCTCTCCTACGAGCAGTACTTC; CDR3 protein: CASSAGLAGGLSYEQYF
clone size: -; J gene: TRBJ2-5; CDR3 length: 14; D gene: -; V gene: TRBV5-4; CDR3 DNA: TGTGCCAGCAGATCCGGGGTGTCTCTGGGGACCCAGTACTTC; CDR3 protein: CASRSGVSLGTQYF
clone size: once; J gene: TRBJ1-2; CDR3 length: 10; D gene: -; V gene: TRBV27; CDR3 DNA: TGTGCCAGCAGCCCTCGTGGCTACACCTTC; CDR3 protein: CASSPRGYTF
clone size: -; J gene: TRBJ2-7; CDR3 length: 15; D gene: -; V gene: TRBV9; CDR3 DNA: TGTGCCAGCAGCGTAGGCCCCGGAGCATCCTACGAGCAGTACTTC; CDR3 protein: CASSVGPGASYEQYF
clone size: -; J gene: TRBJ1-1; CDR3 length: 15; D gene: TRBD1; V gene: TRBV15; CDR3 DNA: TGTGCCACCAGCCTATGGACAGGCATGAACACTGAAGCTTTCTTT; CDR3 protein: CATSLWTGMNTEAFF
clone size: -; J gene: TRBJ2-1; CDR3 length: 13; D gene: -; V gene: TRBV5-1; CDR3 DNA: TGCGCCAGCAGCCGGGACACGTACAATGAGCAGTTCTTC; CDR3 protein: CASSRDTYNEQFF
clone size: once; J gene: TRBJ2-2; CDR3 length: 19; D gene: TRBD2; V gene: TRBV14; CDR3 DNA: TGTGCCAGCAGCCGTCCTTATCGGACTAGCGGGGAAAACACCGGGGAGCTGTTTTTT; CDR3 protein: CASSRPYRTSGENTGELFF
clone size: -; J gene: TRBJ2-2; CDR3 length: 15; D gene: -; V gene: TRBV19; CDR3 DNA: TGTGCCAGTAGTATATTCGGGAGGAACACCGGGGAGCTGTTTTTT; CDR3 protein: CASSIFGRNTGELFF
clone size: once; J gene: TRBJ1-5; CDR3 length: 16; D gene: TRBD1; V gene: TRBV7-8; CDR3 DNA: TGTGCCAGCAGCCCGCCCGGACAGGGTAGCAATCAGCCCCAGCATTTT; CDR3 protein: CASSPPGQGSNQPQHF
clone size: -; J gene: TRBJ2-7; CDR3 length: 16; D gene: -; V gene: TRBV4-2; CDR3 DNA: TGTGCCAGCAGCCGGTCGTGGTTCCAAATGACCTACGAGCAGTACTTC; CDR3 protein: CASSRSWFQMTYEQYF
clone size: -; J gene: TRBJ2-3; CDR3 length: 17; D gene: TRBD2; V gene: TRBV7-3; CDR3 DNA: TGTGCCAGCAGCTCCCTCACTAGCGGGGGGGCATTTGATACGCAGTATTTT; CDR3 protein: CASSSLTSGGAFDTQYF
clone size: -; J gene: TRBJ2-5; CDR3 length: 16; D gene: TRBD1; V gene: TRBV11-3; CDR3 DNA: TGTGCCAGCAGCTCTGGACAGGGGGGTAATCAAGAGACCCAGTACTTC; CDR3 protein: CASSSGQGGNQETQYF
clone size: -; J gene: TRBJ2-2; CDR3 length: 15; D gene: -; V gene: TRBV6-6; CDR3 DNA: TGTGCCAGCAGTTACTCAGGGGATTGGCCCGGGGAGCTGTTTTTT; CDR3 protein: CASSYSGDWPGELFF
clone size: -; J gene: TRBJ2-1; CDR3 length: 14; D gene: TRBD2; V gene: TRBV27; CDR3 DNA: TGTGCCAGCAGACCTAGCGGGGGGGGGTATGAGCAGTTCTTC; CDR3 protein: CASRPSGGGYEQFF
clone size: -; J gene: TRBJ1-5; CDR3 length: 14; D gene: TRBD1; V gene: TRBV7-1; CDR3 DNA: TGTGCCAGCAGCCCCAGACAGGGTAATCAGCCCCAGCATTTT; CDR3 protein: CASSPRQGNQPQHF
clone size: -; J gene: TRBJ2-7; CDR3 length: 11; D gene: -; V gene: TRBV19; CDR3 DNA: TGTGCCAGTAGTATGGGGCCGGAGCAGTACTTC; CDR3 protein: CASSMGPEQYF
clone size: -; J gene: TRBJ1-2; CDR3 length: 14; D gene: -; V gene: TRBV18; CDR3 DNA: TGTGCCAGCTCACAGAACAGGGTAGGCGATGGCTACACCTTC; CDR3 protein: CASSQNRVGDGYTF
clone size: -; J gene: TRBJ2-5; CDR3 length: 14; D gene: -; V gene: TRBV5-6; CDR3 DNA: TGTGCCAGCAGCTTTGGGACGTCGTCAGAGACCCAGTACTTC; CDR3 protein: CASSFGTSSETQYF
clone size: once; J gene: TRBJ2-7; CDR3 length: 15; D gene: -; V gene: TRBV9; CDR3 DNA: TGTGCCAGCAGCGTAGAGGGGCAGGGCTTCTACGAGCAGTACTTC; CDR3 protein: CASSVEGQGFYEQYF
clone size: medium-sized; J gene: TRBJ1-1; CDR3 length: 15; D gene: TRBD1; V gene: TRBV13; CDR3 DNA: TGTGCCAGCAGCTCAAACAGGGGGCCGGGGACTGAAGCTTTCTTT; CDR3 protein: CASSSNRGPGTEAFF
clone size: -; J gene: TRBJ2-3; CDR3 length: 14; D gene: TRBD2; V gene: TRBV6-6; CDR3 DNA: TGTGCCAGCTGCAAGACTAGCGGAACAGATACGCAGTATTTT; CDR3 protein: CASCKTSGTDTQYF
clone size: few; J gene: TRBJ1-1; CDR3 length: 15; D gene: TRBD1; V gene: TRBV30; CDR3 DNA: TGTGCCTGGAGTGATTGGACAGGGATGAACACTGAAGCTTTCTTT; CDR3 protein: CAWSDWTGMNTEAFF
clone size: once; J gene: TRBJ1-5; CDR3 length: 15; D gene: -; V gene: TRBV15; CDR3 DNA: TGTGCCACCAGCAGAGCCCGAATGAGCAATCAGCCCCAGCATTTT; CDR3 protein: CATSRARMSNQPQHF
clone size: -; J gene: TRBJ1-1; CDR3 length: 13; D gene: -; V gene: TRBV10-3; CDR3 DNA: TGTGCCATGAGGTTACAGGGAAACACTGAAGCTTTCTTT; CDR3 protein: CAMRLQGNTEAFF
clone size: few; J gene: TRBJ1-6; CDR3 length: 15; D gene: -; V gene: TRBV27; CDR3 DNA: TGTGCCAGCAGTCGACAGTTCTCCTATAATTCACCCCTCCACTTT; CDR3 protein: CASSRQFSYNSPLHF
clone size: -; J gene: TRBJ1-6; CDR3 length: 18; D gene: -; V gene: TRBV9; CDR3 DNA: TGTGCCAGCAGCGGAAATAGGATTTATAGCTCCTATAATTCACCCCTCCACTTT; CDR3 protein: CASSGNRIYSSYNSPLHF
clone size: -; J gene: TRBJ1-1; CDR3 length: 15; D gene: -; V gene: TRBV27; CDR3 DNA: TGTGCCAGCAGTTTAAGTACCTCAGGGAACACTGAAGCTTTCTTT; CDR3 protein: CASSLSTSGNTEAFF
clone size: -; J gene: TRBJ1-1; CDR3 length: 15; D gene: TRBD1; V gene: TRBV7-9; CDR3 DNA: TGTGCCAGCAGCTCCGGGACAGGGAGTGGGACTGAAGCTTTCTTT; CDR3 protein: CASSSGTGSGTEAFF
clone size: -; J gene: TRBJ1-2; CDR3 length: 15; D gene: TRBD1; V gene: TRBV19; CDR3 DNA: TGTGCCAGTAGCCCCGGGACAGGAGACAACTATGGCTACACCTTC; CDR3 protein: CASSPGTGDNYGYTF
clone size: -; J gene: TRBJ2-7; CDR3 length: 13; D gene: TRBD2; V gene: TRBV27; CDR3 DNA: TGTGCCAGCGGGTTCACGGGAGGGCGCGAGCAGTACTTC; CDR3 protein: CASGFTGGREQYF
clone size: -; J gene: TRBJ1-1; CDR3 length: 13; D gene: -; V gene: TRBV11-2; CDR3 DNA: TGTGCCAGCAGCTTAGGTGCGAACACTGAAGCTTTCTTT; CDR3 protein: CASSLGANTEAFF
clone size: -; J gene: TRBJ2-7; CDR3 length: 14; D gene: -; V gene: TRBV27; CDR3 DNA: TGTGCCAGCAGTTTAATGGCAAGCCTCGGGGGGCAGTACTTC; CDR3 protein: CASSLMASLGGQYF
clone size: few; J gene: TRBJ1-2; CDR3 length: 9; D gene: -; V gene: TRBV6-1; CDR3 DNA: TGTGCTGGGGGCTATGGCTACACCTTC; CDR3 protein: CAGGYGYTF
clone size: -; J gene: TRBJ2-3; CDR3 length: 18; D gene: TRBD1; V gene: TRBV18; CDR3 DNA: TGTGCCAGCTCACCCTATCCGGGACAGGGGGTTTGGGCACGTACGCAGTATTTT; CDR3 protein: CASSPYPGQGVWARTQYF
clone size: -; J gene: TRBJ1-2; CDR3 length: 19; D gene: -; V gene: TRBV4-3; CDR3 DNA: TGCGCCAGCAGCCAAGAAACTGGTGGGGCAGGGTATTTTAACTATGGCTACACCTTC; CDR3 protein: CASSQETGGAGYFNYGYTF
clone size: -; J gene: TRBJ1-1; CDR3 length: 14; D gene: -; V gene: TRBV4-3; CDR3 DNA: TGCGCCAGCAGCCAAGAAGGCGGGAACGCTGAAGCTTTCTTT; CDR3 protein: CASSQEGGNAEAFF
clone size: -; J gene: TRBJ1-2; CDR3 length: 14; D gene: -; V gene: TRBV6-5; CDR3 DNA: TGTGCCAGCAGTCACCTTCGAAAAGGATATGGCTACACCTTC; CDR3 protein: CASSHLRKGYGYTF
clone size: -; J gene: TRBJ2-1; CDR3 length: 17; D gene: TRBD2; V gene: TRBV18; CDR3 DNA: TGTGCCAGCTCACCACGGGCGGCTAGCGGGGCAGGGGAGGAGCAGTTCTTC; CDR3 protein: CASSPRAASGAGEEQFF
clone size: once; J gene: TRBJ2-7; CDR3 length: 13; D gene: TRBD1; V gene: TRBV19; CDR3 DNA: TGTGCCACAAGAACAGGGGCCAACTACGAGCAGTACTTC; CDR3 protein: CATRTGANYEQYF
clone size: -; J gene: TRBJ2-5; CDR3 length: 15; D gene: TRBD1; V gene: TRBV4-3; CDR3 DNA: TGCGCCAGCAGCCAAGATGGGACAGGAGAAGAGACCCAGTACTTC; CDR3 protein: CASSQDGTGEETQYF
clone size: -; J gene: TRBJ2-7; CDR3 length: 15; D gene: -; V gene: TRBV7-2; CDR3 DNA: TGTGCCAGCAGCTTAGTTCGGCAGGGTGAGAATGAGCAGTACTTC; CDR3 protein: CASSLVRQGENEQYF
clone size: -; J gene: TRBJ2-1; CDR3 length: 15; D gene: TRBD1; V gene: TRBV7-9; CDR3 DNA: TGTGCCAGCAGCCCCCGGGACAGGGGGTACAATGAGCAGTTCTTC; CDR3 protein: CASSPRDRGYNEQFF
clone size: -; J gene: TRBJ1-2; CDR3 length: 12; D gene: -; V gene: TRBV7-2; CDR3 DNA: TGTGCCAGCAGCCTTGACCCCTATGGCTACACCTTC; CDR3 protein: CASSLDPYGYTF
clone size: -; J gene: TRBJ2-3; CDR3 length: 22; D gene: TRBD2; V gene: TRBV19; CDR3 DNA: TGTGCCAGTAGACCCAGAGGGGGGGGACTAGCGGGAGAGTCCTCTAGCACAGATACGCAGTATTTT; CDR3 protein: CASRPRGGGLAGESSSTDTQYF
clone size: once; J gene: TRBJ1-1; CDR3 length: 13; D gene: -; V gene: TRBV9; CDR3 DNA: TGTGCCAGCAGCTATAGCCGGAACACTGAAGCTTTCTTT; CDR3 protein: CASSYSRNTEAFF
clone size: -; J gene: TRBJ2-1; CDR3 length: 15; D gene: TRBD2; V gene: TRBV4-1; CDR3 DNA: TGCGCCAGCAGTCTGGGGACTAGCGGAAACAATGAGCAGTTCTTC; CDR3 protein: CASSLGTSGNNEQFF
clone size: -; J gene: TRBJ2-5; CDR3 length: 13; D gene: -; V gene: TRBV5-6; CDR3 DNA: TGTGCCAGCAGCTTGGACCTACAAGAGACCCAGTACTTC; CDR3 protein: CASSLDLQETQYF
clone size: once; J gene: TRBJ1-5; CDR3 length: 15; D gene: TRBD1; V gene: TRBV19; CDR3 DNA: TGTGCCAGTAACATACAGGGGTATAGCAATCAGCCCCAGCATTTT; CDR3 protein: CASNIQGYSNQPQHF
clone size: -; J gene: TRBJ1-2; CDR3 length: 12; D gene: -; V gene: TRBV7-9; CDR3 DNA: TGTGCCAGCAGCTACAGGGAATATGGCTACACCTTC; CDR3 protein: CASSYREYGYTF
clone size: -; J gene: TRBJ2-1; CDR3 length: 15; D gene: -; V gene: TRBV2; CDR3 DNA: TGTGCCAGCAGTGACATCAGGGTCTCCTACAATGAGCAGTTCTTC; CDR3 protein: CASSDIRVSYNEQFF
clone size: -; J gene: TRBJ2-6; CDR3 length: 15; D gene: -; V gene: TRBV15; CDR3 DNA: TGTGCCACCAGCAGAGGGACGTCTGGGGCCAACGTCCTGACTTTC; CDR3 protein: CATSRGTSGANVLTF
clone size: -; J gene: TRBJ2-1; CDR3 length: 16; D gene: TRBD2; V gene: TRBV4-3; CDR3 DNA: TGCGCCAGCAGCCCAGGACTAGCGGCCTCCTACAATGAGCAGTTCTTC; CDR3 protein: CASSPGLAASYNEQFF
clone size: -; J gene: TRBJ1-1; CDR3 length: 15; D gene: TRBD1; V gene: TRBV9; CDR3 DNA: TGTGCCAGCAGCGTAGCGGGGGACAGGAACACTGAAGCTTTCTTT; CDR3 protein: CASSVAGDRNTEAFF
clone size: -; J gene: TRBJ1-1; CDR3 length: 13; D gene: -; V gene: TRBV15; CDR3 DNA: TGTGCCACCAGCAGACTCCAGGGTACTGAAGCTTTCTTT; CDR3 protein: CATSRLQGTEAFF
clone size: -; J gene: TRBJ1-5; CDR3 length: 17; D gene: -; V gene: TRBV16; CDR3 DNA: TGTGCCAGCAGCCAATCATTTCCAGGGCGTAGCAATCAGCCCCAGCATTTT; CDR3 protein: CASSQSFPGRSNQPQHF
clone size: -; J gene: TRBJ2-1; CDR3 length: 12; D gene: -; V gene: TRBV19; CDR3 DNA: TGTGCCAGTAGTCGGCAGGGGTATGAGCAGTTCTTC; CDR3 protein: CASSRQGYEQFF